This TCR beta chain was sequenced for a study of T cell repertoires in cytomegalovirus infection. Study as a whole: Matching HLA type and CMV infection were both indicated by public TCR beta signatures.

This clonotype showed up just a few times. Its antigen is still unknown. TCRdb redid the calling of the reads with MiXCR, one entry per CDR3 protein. The table records about 230,000 distinct CDR3 sequences, about 23% of them present only once. Germline loops: CDR1 MDHEN, CDR2 SYDVKM. The V end was cut by 6 bases, the J end by 8 bases, with 13 bases between. CDR3 length: 13 residues. The study's findings and limits: Public TCR beta family frequency separated CMV-and-HLA carriers, including in an independent cohort. The response measured ex vivo was dominated by TCR beta clonotypes (HLA-C-restricted and CMV-specific).

This TCR was recovered from a human donor in good health (CMV status not recorded). Some clones in this sample may be carry-over from other donors' samples. The sequenced material came from CD8+ T cells from PBMCs. The chain combines TRBV28 with TRBJ1-4, with D tentatively TRBD1 (6 bases). CDR3 residues: CASSATGIEKLFF. CDR3 DNA: TGTGCCAGCAGCGCGACAGGAATAGAAAAACTGTTTTTT. The whole variable domain, filled in from reference TRBV28 and TRBJ1-4, reads DVKVTQSSRYLVKRTGEKVFLECVQDMDHENMFWYRQDPGLGLRLIYFSYDVKMKEKGDIPEGYSVSREKKERFSLILESASTNQTSMYLCASSATGIEKLFFGSGTQLSVL.